The entry below gives a single T cell receptor (beta chain) sequence along with its context. Its specificity is not known. The entry originates in a study of shared clonotypes between healthy human individuals. Findings of the study overall: Shared across a handful of donors were 4% to 5% of the naive CD4 clonotypes. Relative to clonotypes present in all four donors, those not shared had lower generation probabilities. Sampling included only blood; tissue repertoires likely differ.

Only in-frame clones appear in the TCRdb table, and some are missing; sequencing was by immunoSEQ multiplex PCR. Of a few million clones in the sample, approximately 95% were seen once. Germline lookup yields CDR1 SGHRS and CDR2 YFSETQ. Deletions cut 4 bases from V and 6 bases from J, with 20 bases between. The CDR3 covers 15 residues. The source of this sequence is a young man in good health. Some clones in this sample may be carry-over from other donors' samples. Material: naive CD4+ T cells from PBMCs. Subset described: CD45RA+ positively selected. The chain uses TRBV5-1 and TRBJ2-7, with D perhaps matching TRBD1 (7 bases). CDR3 sequence (DNA): TGCGCCAGCAGCGCGCATGGCAGGGGGGAGGCCGAGCAGTACTTC. Residues: CASSAHGRGEAEQYF.